This T cell receptor (beta chain) was recorded in a study of control samples from healthy donors and cancer patients. The CDR3 spans 14 residues. Germline-derived CDR1 and CDR2 are SGHTA and FQGTGA. Generated by immunoSEQ multiplex PCR, the TCRdb table keeps only in-frame clones and is missing some. This sample has fewer than 120,000 clones, with roughly 90% found just once. In regard to this clone: At one of its ends the junction is not consistent with the germline gene, which may arise from a read error. Other nucleotide sequences in the sample specify the same CDR3.

The V call is TRBV7-3, the J call TRBJ1-4; D remains ambiguous. The material sequenced was PBMCs. This sequence originates from an older woman with lung cancer. This CDR3 reads CASSPAGTNEKLFF. CDR3 nucleotide sequence: TGCGCCAGCAGCCCCGCGGGAACTAATGAAAAACTGTTTTTT. Using reference TRBV7-3 and TRBJ1-4 for the parts outside the CDR3, the full variable domain is GAGVSQTPSNKVTEKGKYVELRCDPISGHTALYWYRQSLGQGPEFLIYFQGTGAADDSGLPNDRFFAVRPEGSVSTLKIQRTERGDSAVYLCASSPAGTNEKLFFGSGTQLSVL.